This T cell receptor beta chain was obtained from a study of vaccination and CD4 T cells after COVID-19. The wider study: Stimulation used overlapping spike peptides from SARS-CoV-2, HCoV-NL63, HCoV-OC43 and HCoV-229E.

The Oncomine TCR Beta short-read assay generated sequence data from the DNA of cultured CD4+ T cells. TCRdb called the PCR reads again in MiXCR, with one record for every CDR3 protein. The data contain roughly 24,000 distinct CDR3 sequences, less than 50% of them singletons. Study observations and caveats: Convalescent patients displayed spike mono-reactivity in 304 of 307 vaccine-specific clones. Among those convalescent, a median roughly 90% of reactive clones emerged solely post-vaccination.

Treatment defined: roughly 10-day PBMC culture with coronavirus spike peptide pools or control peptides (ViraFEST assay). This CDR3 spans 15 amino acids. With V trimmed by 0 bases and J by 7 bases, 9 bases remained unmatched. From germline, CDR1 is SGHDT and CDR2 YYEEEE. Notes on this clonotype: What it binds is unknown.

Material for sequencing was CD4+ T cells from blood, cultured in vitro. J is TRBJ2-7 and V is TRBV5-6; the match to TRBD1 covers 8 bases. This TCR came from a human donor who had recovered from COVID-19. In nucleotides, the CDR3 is TGTGCCAGCAGCTTGGACCCGCAGGGGGCAAGGGAGCAGTACTTC. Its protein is CASSLDPQGAREQYF.